These T cell receptor beta chains were read from a single sample in a study of blood T cell repertoires in COVID-19. Repertoires were generated with immunoSEQ multiplex PCR, while TCRdb's copy carries only in-frame clones and drops some. The data show under 85,000 clones, with roughly 80% seen just once and about a tenth held by the top ten. The specimen sequenced was peripheral blood. These TCRs come from a human donor in a cohort sampled during active COVID-19. CDR3s include the opening cysteine and the closing phenylalanine or tryptophan. D genes are given only for firm matches. The size field is filled for only some rows; it gives once, few, many or a size class.

V,J,size,D,DNA,CDR3
TRBV12-3/TRBV12-4,TRBJ1-2,once,-,TGTGCCAGCAGTTTAGGGGACATCTATGGCTACACCTTC,CASSLGDIYGYTF
TRBV30,TRBJ2-6,-,TRBD1,TGTGCCTGGAGGGACAGGGCGTCCTCTGGGGCCAACGTCCTGACTTTC,CAWRDRASSGANVLTF
TRBV3-1/TRBV3-2,TRBJ1-2,few,-,TGTGCCAGCAGCCAAGTCGGGAATGGGTATGGCTACACCTTC,CASSQVGNGYGYTF
TRBV5-1,TRBJ2-2,-,TRBD1,TGCGCCAGCAGCGTGACAGGGTCCACCGGGGAGCTGTTTTTT,CASSVTGSTGELFF
TRBV28,TRBJ2-7,-,-,TGTGCCAGCAGCCCCGCGGGGTTTTACGAGCAGTACTTC,CASSPAGFYEQYF
TRBV18,TRBJ1-2,few,TRBD1,TGTGCCAGCTCACCAGAAACAGGGGGCTCAACTAACTATGGCTACACCTTC,CASSPETGGSTNYGYTF
TRBV7-9,TRBJ2-4,few,-,TGTGCCAGCAGCTTAGCTGAGCAGGGTCACATTCAGTACTTC,CASSLAEQGHIQYF
TRBV4-3,TRBJ2-1,once,TRBD2,TGCGCCAGCAGCCAAGAAGGCGGCGGGGGGGCGTACAATGAGCAGTTCTTC,CASSQEGGGGAYNEQFF
TRBV3-1/TRBV3-2,TRBJ1-1,-,-,TGTGCCAGCAGCCATTGGGACACTGGCACTGAAGCTTTCTTT,CASSHWDTGTEAFF
TRBV6-5,TRBJ1-2,-,TRBD1,TGTGCCAGCAGTCCCCCGGTTACAGGGGGCTATGGCTACACCTTC,CASSPPVTGGYGYTF
TRBV3-1/TRBV3-2,TRBJ1-6,-,TRBD1,TGTGCCAGCAGCCGACAGGGGAATTCACCCCTCCACTTT,CASSRQGNSPLHF
TRBV27,TRBJ1-2,-,TRBD1,TGTGCCAGCAGCCAGTTTGGGGTCCCCCTCGGGACAGGGAATCTCCTAGAGGGCTACACCTTC,CASSQFGVPLGTGNLLEGYTF
TRBV30,TRBJ1-2,few,-,TGTGCCTGGAGTGTAGCGGGAGCCCTTAACTATGGCTACACCTTC,CAWSVAGALNYGYTF
TRBV5-1,TRBJ1-6,-,TRBD1,TGCGCCAGCAGCGTAGACAGGGAAAGGGCCCTCCACTTT,CASSVDRERALHF
TRBV2,TRBJ1-1,-,-,TGTGCCAGCAGTGACGACAGGAACACTGAAGCTTTCTTT,CASSDDRNTEAFF
TRBV30,TRBJ2-1,once,-,TGTGCCTGGACTAGGGGCCCCTACAATGAGCAGTTCTTC,CAWTRGPYNEQFF
TRBV28,TRBJ2-7,-,TRBD1,TGTGCCAGCAGTTCACAGGGGTTGGAGCAGTACTTC,CASSSQGLEQYF
TRBV5-3,TRBJ2-7,-,-,TGTGCCAGAAGCGCCGAGAAGTACTTC,CARSAEKYF
TRBV12-3/TRBV12-4,TRBJ1-1,-,-,TGTGCCAGCAGCCCGGTAGCTACTGAAGCTTTCTTT,CASSPVATEAFF
TRBV5-4,TRBJ2-7,-,TRBD1,TGTGCCAGCAGCTCGTGGGGACAGGCCTACGAGCAGTACTTC,CASSSWGQAYEQYF
TRBV19,TRBJ1-5,-,TRBD1,TGTGCCAGTAGTCCCGGGACAGGTCAGAAGCCCCAGCATTTT,CASSPGTGQKPQHF
TRBV6-5,TRBJ1-2,-,-,TGTGCCAGCACCCTCGAGGGGGGGCTCATGAGTGACTACACCTTC,CASTLEGGLMSDYTF
TRBV7-9,TRBJ1-2,-,-,TGTGCCAGCAGCCCCAGGGATGGCTACACCTTC,CASSPRDGYTF
TRBV7-2,TRBJ1-6,once,-,TGTGCCAGCACTATGGGCAATTCACCCCTCCACTTT,CASTMGNSPLHF
TRBV9,TRBJ2-3,-,TRBD2,TGTGCCAGCAGCGGGGGACTAGCGGGGGGGGGCACAGATACGCAGTATTTT,CASSGGLAGGGTDTQYF
TRBV2,TRBJ1-3,-,TRBD1,TGTGCCAGCAGTGTCGGACAGGTGACGACCATATATTTT,CASSVGQVTTIYF
TRBV5-1,TRBJ2-7,-,-,TGCGCCAGCAGCTTATCTCAGGGTTACGAGCAGTACTTC,CASSLSQGYEQYF
TRBV4-3,TRBJ1-1,-,-,TGCGCCAGCAGTTTGGCGGAGGGCGTGAACACTGAAGCTTTCTTT,CASSLAEGVNTEAFF
TRBV7-3,TRBJ2-6,-,-,TGTGCCAGCAGCCCACAGAGCTCTGGGGCCAACGTCCTGACTTTC,CASSPQSSGANVLTF